The rows below give T cell receptor beta chains drawn from one sample of a study of blood T cell repertoires in COVID-19. Profiling relied on immunoSEQ multiplex PCR, and the TCRdb table lists in-frame clones only, not all of them. Among some 210,000 clones listed, under 90% were seen once. The source material was PBMCs or T cells enriched from blood (not recorded which). These receptors all come from a woman aged 45-60 years with acute COVID-19. Both conserved end residues are part of each CDR3. The D gene is left open where the match is weak. Clone size is given for some rows only: seen once, a few or many times, or a class if the clone is expanded.

j_gene: TRBJ1-1
d_gene: TRBD1
abundance: once
v_gene: TRBV5-4
CDR3aa: CASSFPQGGTEAFF
CDR3nt: TGTGCCAGCAGCTTTCCCCAGGGGGGCACTGAAGCTTTCTTT

j_gene: TRBJ2-7
d_gene: NA
abundance: NA
v_gene: TRBV19
CDR3aa: CASSINGGSYKQYF
CDR3nt: TGTGCCAGTAGTATTAACGGCGGAAGCTACAAGCAGTACTTC

j_gene: TRBJ2-5
d_gene: TRBD2
abundance: NA
v_gene: TRBV15
CDR3aa: CATSRDGGEETQYF
CDR3nt: TGTGCCACCAGCAGAGATGGGGGGGAAGAGACCCAGTACTTC

j_gene: TRBJ2-2
d_gene: TRBD1
abundance: NA
v_gene: TRBV5-1
CDR3aa: CASSLVTGTGTGELFF
CDR3nt: TGCGCCAGCAGCTTGGTCACCGGGACAGGGACCGGGGAGCTGTTTTTT

j_gene: TRBJ2-7
d_gene: TRBD1
abundance: NA
v_gene: TRBV19
CDR3aa: CASSLGQGTTYEQYF
CDR3nt: TGTGCCAGTAGTCTAGGACAGGGAACGACCTACGAGCAGTACTTC

j_gene: TRBJ1-6
d_gene: NA
abundance: NA
v_gene: TRBV3-1/TRBV3-2
CDR3aa: CASSQDQDSPLHF
CDR3nt: TGTGCCAGCAGCCAAGATCAGGATTCACCCCTCCACTTT

j_gene: TRBJ1-5
d_gene: NA
abundance: once
v_gene: TRBV28
CDR3aa: CATRGGDDQPQHF
CDR3nt: TGTGCCACCCGGGGGGGGGACGATCAGCCCCAGCATTTT

j_gene: TRBJ1-2
d_gene: TRBD1
abundance: once
v_gene: TRBV7-2
CDR3aa: CASSVSQGAYGYTF
CDR3nt: TGTGCCAGCAGCGTCTCACAGGGGGCATATGGCTACACCTTC

j_gene: TRBJ2-2
d_gene: NA
abundance: NA
v_gene: TRBV7-9
CDR3aa: CASSPPTNTGELFF
CDR3nt: TGTGCCAGCAGCCCCCCGACAAACACCGGGGAGCTGTTTTTT

j_gene: TRBJ2-3
d_gene: NA
abundance: NA
v_gene: TRBV27
CDR3aa: CASSPTNPALTDTQYF
CDR3nt: TGTGCCAGCAGTCCTACTAATCCCGCTCTTACAGATACGCAGTATTTT

j_gene: TRBJ1-5
d_gene: NA
abundance: few
v_gene: TRBV28
CDR3aa: CASEGGGQVQPQHF
CDR3nt: TGTGCCAGCGAAGGTGGAGGGCAGGTTCAGCCCCAGCATTTT

j_gene: TRBJ1-5
d_gene: NA
abundance: NA
v_gene: TRBV3-1/TRBV3-2
CDR3aa: CASSPLGSGNQPQHF
CDR3nt: TGTGCCAGCAGCCCCTTGGGGAGCGGAAATCAGCCCCAGCATTTT

j_gene: TRBJ2-1
d_gene: NA
abundance: NA
v_gene: TRBV28
CDR3aa: CASSLLRDYNEQFF
CDR3nt: TGTGCCAGCAGTTTATTGAGAGACTACAATGAGCAGTTCTTC

j_gene: TRBJ1-6
d_gene: TRBD1
abundance: few
v_gene: TRBV25-1
CDR3aa: CASTAGGFNSPLHF
CDR3nt: TGTGCCAGTACGGCAGGGGGCTTTAATTCACCCCTCCACTTT

j_gene: TRBJ1-1
d_gene: NA
abundance: NA
v_gene: TRBV19
CDR3aa: CASSTPTFEAFF
CDR3nt: TGTGCCAGTAGTACTCCCACTTTTGAAGCTTTCTTT

j_gene: TRBJ2-3
d_gene: NA
abundance: NA
v_gene: TRBV27
CDR3aa: CASSLSTRWADTQYF
CDR3nt: TGTGCCAGCAGTTTATCGACACGGTGGGCCGATACGCAGTATTTT

j_gene: TRBJ2-3
d_gene: NA
abundance: NA
v_gene: TRBV3-1/TRBV3-2
CDR3aa: CASSLPVSPSTDTQYF
CDR3nt: TGTGCCAGCAGCCTTCCCGTGAGCCCGTCCACAGATACGCAGTATTTT

j_gene: TRBJ2-3
d_gene: TRBD1
abundance: once
v_gene: TRBV5-8
CDR3aa: CASSTKTGEGIDTQYF
CDR3nt: TGTGCCAGCAGCACAAAGACAGGGGAAGGTATAGATACGCAGTATTTT

j_gene: TRBJ2-2
d_gene: TRBD1
abundance: NA
v_gene: TRBV24-1
CDR3aa: CATSDQQGAAGELFF
CDR3nt: TGTGCCACCAGTGACCAACAGGGGGCGGCCGGGGAGCTGTTTTTT

j_gene: TRBJ1-1
d_gene: NA
abundance: once
v_gene: TRBV28
CDR3aa: CASSPGVWTEAFF
CDR3nt: TGTGCCAGCAGTCCGGGGGTATGGACTGAAGCTTTCTTT

j_gene: TRBJ1-6
d_gene: NA
abundance: NA
v_gene: TRBV7-2
CDR3aa: CASSLNTGLSNSPLHF
CDR3nt: TGTGCCAGCAGCTTAAACACAGGCCTCTCTAATTCACCCCTCCACTTT

j_gene: TRBJ1-2
d_gene: TRBD1
abundance: NA
v_gene: TRBV7-2
CDR3aa: CASSLGGTGGSSYGYTF
CDR3nt: TGTGCCAGCAGCTTAGGTGGTACAGGGGGCTCTTCCTATGGCTACACCTTC

j_gene: TRBJ2-3
d_gene: TRBD2
abundance: NA
v_gene: TRBV7-3
CDR3aa: CASSPQRWGDSREVYF
CDR3nt: TGTGCCAGCAGCCCTCAACGGTGGGGGGACTCGCGGGAGGTGTATTTT

j_gene: TRBJ1-2
d_gene: NA
abundance: NA
v_gene: TRBV4-3
CDR3aa: CASSQEKGMGGYTF
CDR3nt: TGCGCCAGCAGCCAAGAGAAGGGGATGGGGGGCTACACCTTC

j_gene: TRBJ1-1
d_gene: NA
abundance: NA
v_gene: TRBV12-3/TRBV12-4
CDR3aa: CASSSELDTEAFF
CDR3nt: TGTGCCAGCAGTTCTGAGCTGGACACTGAAGCTTTCTTT

j_gene: TRBJ2-7
d_gene: NA
abundance: NA
v_gene: TRBV4-1
CDR3aa: CASSQGTGGILYEQYF
CDR3nt: TGCGCCAGCAGCCAGGGGACGGGCGGGATCTTGTACGAGCAGTACTTC

j_gene: TRBJ2-4
d_gene: NA
abundance: NA
v_gene: TRBV3-1/TRBV3-2
CDR3aa: CASSQGLQGPNIQYF
CDR3nt: TGTGCCAGCAGCCAAGGGCTGCAGGGGCCAAACATTCAGTACTTC

j_gene: TRBJ2-7
d_gene: TRBD1
abundance: NA
v_gene: TRBV12-5
CDR3aa: CASGLPSGTGYSYEQYF
CDR3nt: TGTGCTAGTGGTCTACCCTCCGGGACAGGGTATTCCTACGAGCAGTACTTC

j_gene: TRBJ1-4
d_gene: NA
abundance: NA
v_gene: TRBV7-2
CDR3aa: CASSKSANRVRPGDEKLFF
CDR3nt: TGTGCCAGCAGCAAATCGGCTAACAGGGTGAGGCCTGGGGATGAAAAACTGTTTTTT

j_gene: TRBJ2-1
d_gene: TRBD2
abundance: NA
v_gene: TRBV19
CDR3aa: CASSIGTSPYNEQFF
CDR3nt: TGTGCCAGTAGTATCGGGACTAGCCCATACAATGAGCAGTTCTTC

j_gene: TRBJ2-6
d_gene: NA
abundance: NA
v_gene: TRBV13
CDR3aa: CASSRGTGANVLTF
CDR3nt: TGTGCCAGCAGCAGGGGGACCGGGGCCAACGTCCTGACTTTC

j_gene: TRBJ2-5
d_gene: NA
abundance: NA
v_gene: TRBV5-4
CDR3aa: CASSFRSSETQYF
CDR3nt: TGTGCCAGCAGCTTTCGTTCCTCGGAGACCCAGTACTTC

j_gene: TRBJ1-5
d_gene: NA
abundance: few
v_gene: TRBV19
CDR3aa: CASSIATMAHSNQPQHF
CDR3nt: TGTGCCAGTAGTATAGCCACAATGGCACATAGCAATCAGCCCCAGCATTTT

j_gene: TRBJ1-6
d_gene: NA
abundance: NA
v_gene: TRBV19
CDR3aa: CASSISGAINSPLHF
CDR3nt: TGTGCCAGTAGTATATCAGGGGCTATTAATTCACCCCTCCACTTT

j_gene: TRBJ2-2
d_gene: TRBD2
abundance: NA
v_gene: TRBV7-9
CDR3aa: CASSSLAGDVLSTGELFF
CDR3nt: TGTGCCAGCAGCTCACTAGCGGGAGACGTGTTATCCACTGGGGAGCTGTTTTTT

j_gene: TRBJ2-2
d_gene: TRBD1
abundance: NA
v_gene: TRBV7-2
CDR3aa: CASSLTGVNTGELFF
CDR3nt: TGTGCCAGCAGCTTAACAGGGGTCAACACCGGGGAGCTGTTTTTT

j_gene: TRBJ2-1
d_gene: TRBD2
abundance: NA
v_gene: TRBV7-7
CDR3aa: CASRLLQLGLAWLGEQFF
CDR3nt: TGTGCCAGCAGATTACTCCAACTGGGACTAGCTTGGCTGGGTGAGCAGTTCTTC

j_gene: TRBJ2-2
d_gene: NA
abundance: once
v_gene: TRBV5-6
CDR3aa: CASSRIVDTGELFF
CDR3nt: TGTGCCAGCAGTCGTATAGTGGACACCGGGGAGCTGTTTTTT

j_gene: TRBJ2-5
d_gene: NA
abundance: NA
v_gene: TRBV14
CDR3aa: CASSRWQTQYF
CDR3nt: TGTGCCAGCAGCCGCTGGCAGACCCAGTACTTC

j_gene: TRBJ2-3
d_gene: TRBD1
abundance: NA
v_gene: TRBV5-1
CDR3aa: CASSLGTGKGTDTQYF
CDR3nt: TGCGCCAGCAGCCTAGGGACAGGGAAAGGGACAGATACGCAGTATTTT

j_gene: TRBJ2-2
d_gene: NA
abundance: NA
v_gene: TRBV5-5
CDR3aa: CASSLANVLSGVTGELFF
CDR3nt: TGTGCCAGCAGCTTGGCCAACGTATTATCAGGGGTCACCGGGGAGCTGTTTTTT

j_gene: TRBJ2-7
d_gene: NA
abundance: NA
v_gene: TRBV12-3/TRBV12-4
CDR3aa: CASRQDSYEQYF
CDR3nt: TGTGCCAGCCGACAGGACTCCTACGAGCAGTACTTC